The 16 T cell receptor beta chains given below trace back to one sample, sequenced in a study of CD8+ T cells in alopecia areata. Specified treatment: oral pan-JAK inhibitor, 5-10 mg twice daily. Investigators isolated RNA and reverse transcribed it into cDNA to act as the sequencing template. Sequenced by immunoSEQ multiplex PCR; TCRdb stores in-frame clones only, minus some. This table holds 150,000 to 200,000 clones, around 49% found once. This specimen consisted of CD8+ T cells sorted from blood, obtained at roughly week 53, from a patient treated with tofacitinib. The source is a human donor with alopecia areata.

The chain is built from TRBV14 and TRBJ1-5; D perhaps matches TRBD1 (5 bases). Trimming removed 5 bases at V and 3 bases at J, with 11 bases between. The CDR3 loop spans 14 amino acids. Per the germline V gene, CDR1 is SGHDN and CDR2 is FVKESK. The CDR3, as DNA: TGTGCCAGCAGCAGGGACGGGTTCAATCAGCCCCAGCATTTT. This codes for CASSRDGFNQPQHF.

CDR3 nucleotide sequence: TGCAGCGTTGAGGCTAGCAACTATGGCTACACCTTC. Encoded protein: CSVEASNYGYTF. The V gene is TRBV29-1, the J gene TRBJ1-2; D unresolved. This CDR3 has 12 amino acids. V was cut by 3 bases and J by 2 bases, with 7 bases left in between. CDR1 and CDR2 (germline): SQVTM, ANQGSEA.

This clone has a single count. CDR3 nucleotide sequence: TGTGCCAGCAGCCAAGTCGGCAGGGGGCGGACAGATACGCAGTATTTT. Translating it yields CASSQVGRGRTDTQYF. V usage is TRBV4-2 and J usage is TRBJ2-3; 8 positions match TRBD1. V shed 1 base, J shed 3 bases, and the junction held 6 bases outside the gene matches. CDR1 is LGHNA, CDR2 YNFKEQ, per germline. This CDR3 has 16 residues.

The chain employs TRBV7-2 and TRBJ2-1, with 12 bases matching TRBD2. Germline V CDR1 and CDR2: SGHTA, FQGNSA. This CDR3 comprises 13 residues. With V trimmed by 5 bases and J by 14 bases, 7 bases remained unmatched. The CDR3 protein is CASSPSTSGGEFF. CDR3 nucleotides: TGTGCCAGCAGCCCTTCGACTAGCGGGGGAGAGTTCTTC. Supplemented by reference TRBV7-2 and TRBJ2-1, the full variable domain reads GAGVSQSPSNKVTEKGKDVELRCDPISGHTALYWYRQSLGQGLEFLIYFQGNSAPDKSGLPSDRFSAERTGGSVSTLTIQRTQQEDSAVYLCASSPSTSGGEFFGPGTRLTVL.

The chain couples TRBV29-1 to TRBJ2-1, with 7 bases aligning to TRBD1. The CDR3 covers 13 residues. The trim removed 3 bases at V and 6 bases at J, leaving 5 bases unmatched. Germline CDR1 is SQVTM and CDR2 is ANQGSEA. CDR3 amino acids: CSVDEGAINEQFF. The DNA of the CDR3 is TGCAGCGTTGACGAGGGGGCCATCAATGAGCAGTTCTTC.

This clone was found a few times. CDR3 DNA sequence: TGTGCCAGCAGCGTAGGGGATACCTGGGAGCAGTACTTC. Protein sequence: CASSVGDTWEQYF. The rearrangement uses TRBV9 and TRBJ2-7; unclear D gene. CDR1 and CDR2 from the germline V gene are SGDLS and YYNGEE. The CDR3 covers 13 residues. V lost 0 bases and J lost 7, with 11 bases in between.

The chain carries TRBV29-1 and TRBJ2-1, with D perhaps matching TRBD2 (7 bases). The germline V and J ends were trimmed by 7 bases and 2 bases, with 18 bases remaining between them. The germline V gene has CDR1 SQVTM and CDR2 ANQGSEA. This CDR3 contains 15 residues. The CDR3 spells CSAPRGGRPYNEQFF. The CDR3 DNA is TGCAGCGCCCCCCGCGGGGGCCGGCCCTACAATGAGCAGTTCTTC.

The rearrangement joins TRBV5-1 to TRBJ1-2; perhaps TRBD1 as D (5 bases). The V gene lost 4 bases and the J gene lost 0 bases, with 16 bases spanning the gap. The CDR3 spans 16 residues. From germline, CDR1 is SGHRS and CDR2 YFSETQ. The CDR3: CASSRGSTNSNYGYTF. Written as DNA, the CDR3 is TGCGCCAGCAGCCGGGGGAGTACGAATTCTAACTATGGCTACACCTTC.

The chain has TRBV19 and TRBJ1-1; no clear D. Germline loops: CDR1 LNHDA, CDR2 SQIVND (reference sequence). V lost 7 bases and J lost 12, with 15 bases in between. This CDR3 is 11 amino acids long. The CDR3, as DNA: TGTGCCAGTACCCTTTGGGGTCGGTCTTTCTTT. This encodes CASTLWGRSFF.

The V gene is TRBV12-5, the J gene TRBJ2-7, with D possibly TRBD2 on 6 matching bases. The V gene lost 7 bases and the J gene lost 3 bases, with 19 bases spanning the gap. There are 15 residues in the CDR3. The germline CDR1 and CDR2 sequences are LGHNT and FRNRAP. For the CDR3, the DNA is TGTGCTAGTGCCAACGCCCGGGACGGGGGCTACGAGCAGTACTTC. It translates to CASANARDGGYEQYF.

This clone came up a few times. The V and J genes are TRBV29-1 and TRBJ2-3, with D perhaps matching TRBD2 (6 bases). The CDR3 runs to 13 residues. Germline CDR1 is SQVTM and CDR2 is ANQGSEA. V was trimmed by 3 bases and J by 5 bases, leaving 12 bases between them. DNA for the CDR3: TGCAGCGTTGAGGGCGGGGTGGAAGATACGCAGTATTTT. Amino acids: CSVEGGVEDTQYF.

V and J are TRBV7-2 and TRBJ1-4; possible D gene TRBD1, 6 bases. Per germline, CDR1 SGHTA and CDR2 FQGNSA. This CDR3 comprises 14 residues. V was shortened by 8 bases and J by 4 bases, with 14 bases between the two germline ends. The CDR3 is CASGATGVNEKLFF. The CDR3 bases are TGTGCCAGCGGAGCGACAGGAGTTAATGAAAAACTGTTTTTT.

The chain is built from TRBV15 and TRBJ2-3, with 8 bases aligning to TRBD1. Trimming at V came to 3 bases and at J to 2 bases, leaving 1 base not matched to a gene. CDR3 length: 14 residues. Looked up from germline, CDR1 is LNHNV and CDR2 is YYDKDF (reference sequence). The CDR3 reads CATSRTGATDTQYF. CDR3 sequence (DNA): TGTGCCACCAGCAGGACAGGGGCCACAGATACGCAGTATTTT.

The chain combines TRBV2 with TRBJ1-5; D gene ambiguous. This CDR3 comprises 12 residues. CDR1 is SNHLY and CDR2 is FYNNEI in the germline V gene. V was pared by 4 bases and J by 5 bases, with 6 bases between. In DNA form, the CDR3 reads TGTGCCAGCAGTGGCGGTTATCAGCCCCAGCATTTT. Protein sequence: CASSGGYQPQHF.

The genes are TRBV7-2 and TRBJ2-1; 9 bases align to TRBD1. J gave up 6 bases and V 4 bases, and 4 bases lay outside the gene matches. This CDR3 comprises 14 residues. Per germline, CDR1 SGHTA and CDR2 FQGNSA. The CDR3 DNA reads TGTGCCAGCAGCTCCGGGACAGGGTCCAATGAGCAGTTCTTC. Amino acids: CASSSGTGSNEQFF.

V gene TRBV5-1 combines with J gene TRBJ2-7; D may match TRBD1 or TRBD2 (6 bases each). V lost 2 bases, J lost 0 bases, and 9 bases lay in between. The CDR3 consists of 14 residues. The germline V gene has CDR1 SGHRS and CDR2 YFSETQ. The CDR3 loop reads CASSLRGLSYEQYF. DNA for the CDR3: TGCGCCAGCAGCTTACGGGGGCTCTCCTACGAGCAGTACTTC.